These 27 T cell receptor beta chains share one sample of origin, sequenced in a study of T cell changes during pregnancy in multiple sclerosis. TCRdb's copy holds only in-frame clones and misses some; the assay was immunoSEQ multiplex PCR. The table lists 67,000 or so clones, approximately 92% of them singletons. Here the sequenced sample was CD8+ T cells from peripheral blood mononuclear cells, taken in the third trimester of pregnancy. The receptors originated from a female donor in good health, enrolled as a control in a pregnancy study.

The CDR3 bases are TGCAGCGTTTTAGACGGACTTAATGAAAAACTGTTTTTT. This encodes CSVLDGLNEKLFF. The chain recombines TRBV29-1 with TRBJ1-4; D not certain. This CDR3 comprises 13 residues. Per germline, CDR1 SQVTM and CDR2 ANQGSEA. V lost 5 bases, J lost 4 bases, and 11 bases lay in between.

The genes are TRBV6-4 and TRBJ1-5; D remains unclear. Germline values: CDR1 MRHNA, CDR2 SNTAGT. Trimming took off 0 bases at V and 6 bases at J, with 18 bases between the two ends. The CDR3 is 17 amino acids. The CDR3: CASSDSIPQRVGQPQHF. In DNA, the CDR3 is TGTGCCAGCAGTGACTCGATACCACAGCGGGTGGGTCAGCCCCAGCATTTT.

There are a few counts of this clone. The V call is TRBV6-5, the J call TRBJ1-2; D unresolved. The germline CDR1 and CDR2 sequences are MNHEY and SVGAGI. Trimming cost V 5 bases and J 6 bases, with 16 bases left between them. CDR3 length equals 14 residues. The CDR3 sequence: CASSPEGFHDGYTF. The CDR3 DNA reads as TGTGCCAGCAGTCCGGAGGGCTTCCACGATGGCTACACCTTC.

V gene TRBV7-6 combines with J gene TRBJ2-7; possibly TRBD1 for D (5 bases). V lost 4 bases and J lost 4, with 8 bases in between. This CDR3 is 12 amino acids long. Per germline, CDR1 SGHVS and CDR2 FNYEAQ. The CDR3 DNA sequence: TGTGCCAGCAGCTCTCAGGGTTACGAGCAGTACTTC. Amino acid sequence: CASSSQGYEQYF.

The chain is built from TRBV18 and TRBJ2-5; TRBD2 agrees at 14 bases. Trimming took 4 bases from V and 1 from J; bases not matched to a gene: 14. The germline gives CDR1 KGHSH, CDR2 LQKENI. This CDR3 contains 20 residues. CDR3 sequence: CASSLLPVGLAGDLQETQYF. The CDR3 DNA reads TGTGCCAGCTCACTCCTACCCGTGGGACTAGCGGGGGATCTCCAAGAGACCCAGTACTTC.

This sequence joins TRBV4-1 and TRBJ1-1; weak D call: TRBD1 (5 bases). The CDR3 extends over 13 amino acids. The V gene lost 5 bases and the J gene lost 5 bases, with 12 bases spanning the gap. CDR1 MGHRA and CDR2 YSYEKL come from the germline V gene. The chain's CDR3 is CASSAGWGTEAFF. DNA for the CDR3: TGCGCCAGCAGCGCAGGGTGGGGTACTGAAGCTTTCTTT.

The chain is built from TRBV2 and TRBJ2-1; 8 bases map to TRBD1. Germline V gene sequence: CDR1 SNHLY, CDR2 FYNNEI. This CDR3 comprises 17 residues. V shed 0 bases, J shed 2 bases, and the junction held 6 bases outside the gene matches. CDR3 loop: CASSEATGTGPYNEQFF. For the CDR3, the DNA is TGTGCCAGCAGTGAAGCTACAGGGACAGGACCCTACAATGAGCAGTTCTTC.

The table lists this clone with a count of one. The V call is TRBV9, the J call TRBJ2-7; a possible D gene is TRBD2 (6 bases). The CDR3 has 14 amino acids. V lost 3 bases and J lost 7, with 17 bases in between. The V gene's germline CDR1 is SGDLS and CDR2 YYNGEE. The CDR3 DNA reads TGTGCCAGCAGCGGGCTCGGGGGTAGGATGGAGCAGTACTTC. Residues: CASSGLGGRMEQYF.

The chain recombines TRBV7-9 with TRBJ1-1, with TRBD1 matching over 10 bases. The trim removed 3 bases at V and 2 bases at J, leaving 0 bases unmatched. The CDR3 contains 14 residues. The germline V gene has CDR1 SEHNR and CDR2 FQNEAQ (reference sequence). The CDR3: CASSLTGGNTEAFF. The CDR3 DNA follows: TGTGCCAGCAGCTTGACAGGGGGCAACACTGAAGCTTTCTTT.

The V and J genes are TRBV5-6 and TRBJ2-7; D perhaps matches TRBD1 (6 bases). The V gene lost 3 bases and the J gene lost 1 base, with 11 bases spanning the gap. Germline loops: CDR1 SGHDT, CDR2 YYEEEE. This CDR3 is 14 amino acids long. The CDR3 sequence: CASSSGQLSYEQYF. In DNA form, the CDR3 reads TGTGCCAGCAGCTCGGGACAATTATCCTACGAGCAGTACTTC.

This clone was seen once. The chain uses TRBV6-6 and TRBJ2-7; 8 bases align to TRBD1. There are 16 residues in the CDR3. Germline CDR1 and CDR2: MNHNY and SVGAGI (reference sequence). Trimming at V came to 0 bases and at J to 1 base, leaving 5 bases not matched to a gene. CDR3 protein: CASSYSGQGASYEQYF. CDR3 sequence (DNA): TGTGCCAGCAGTTACTCGGGGCAGGGGGCTTCCTACGAGCAGTACTTC.

The chain joins TRBV9 to TRBJ2-1; TRBD1 matches at 9 bases. Germline CDR1 reads SGDLS; CDR2 reads YYNGEE. The J segment lost 7 bases and the V segment lost 4 bases, leaving 12 bases of the junction unmatched. The CDR3 is made up of 16 amino acids. CDR3: CASSTPRDRATNEQFF. The CDR3 DNA is TGTGCCAGCAGCACCCCCCGGGACAGGGCAACAAATGAGCAGTTCTTC.

The chain joins TRBV10-3 to TRBJ2-7; D possibly corresponds to TRBD1 (6 bases). Germline CDR1 and CDR2: ENHRY and SYGVKD. V shed 8 bases and J shed 1 base, with 12 bases lying between them. The CDR3 sequence is 13 residues long. CDR3 in amino acids: CAIGSDRSYEQYF. CDR3 bases: TGTGCCATCGGTTCGGACAGATCCTACGAGCAGTACTTC.

V is TRBV6-6 and J is TRBJ1-4, with a tentative D call TRBD1 (5 bases). CDR1 is MNHNY and CDR2 is SVGAGI in the germline V gene (reference sequence). V dropped 2 bases and J dropped 4 bases, with 8 bases sitting between them. The CDR3 runs to 14 residues. CDR3 loop: CASSYNRINEKLFF. CDR3 in DNA: TGTGCCAGCAGTTACAACAGGATTAATGAAAAACTGTTTTTT.

This rearrangement joins TRBV19 to TRBJ1-2; 8 nucleotides match TRBD1. The CDR3 covers 16 residues. Germline CDR1 and CDR2: LNHDA and SQIVND (reference sequence). The V segment lost 0 bases and the J segment 6 bases; nucleotides outside the gene matches: 9. CDR3 DNA sequence: TGTGCCAGTAGTATAGATGGGGAAACAGGGGGGGATGGCTACACCTTC. Encoded protein: CASSIDGETGGDGYTF.

J is TRBJ1-4 and V is TRBV5-1; 7 bases fit TRBD1. The CDR3 sequence is 13 residues long. J gave up 12 bases and V 2 bases, and 7 bases lay outside the gene matches. Germline values: CDR1 SGHRS, CDR2 YFSETQ. The CDR3 DNA sequence: TGCGCCAGCAGCTTCCTTGACAGGGATGAACTGTTTTTT. Translating gives CASSFLDRDELFF. Full variable domain (rest looked up from reference TRBV5-1 and TRBJ1-4): KAGVTQTPRYLIKTRGQQVTLSCSPISGHRSVSWYQQTPGQGLQFLFEYFSETQRNKGNFPGRFSGRQFSNSRSEMNVSTLELGDSALYLCASSFLDRDELFFGSGTQLSVL.

This chain connects TRBV6-5 to TRBJ2-7, with D maybe TRBD2 (6 bases). The V end was cut by 6 bases, the J end by 3 bases, with 18 bases between. Per germline, CDR1 MNHEY and CDR2 SVGAGI. This CDR3 is built from 15 residues. The CDR3 here is CASSKGPGLNYEQYF. The CDR3 bases are TGTGCCAGCAGCAAGGGGCCGGGACTTAACTACGAGCAGTACTTC.

V gene TRBV7-9 combines with J gene TRBJ2-7; D is unresolved. Germline V gives CDR1 SEHNR, CDR2 FQNEAQ (reference sequence). This CDR3 is built from 12 residues. Trimming pared 1 base from V and 7 bases from J, leaving 8 bases between. The CDR3 here is CASSLDAGEQYF. The CDR3 DNA reads TGTGCCAGCAGCTTAGATGCCGGGGAGCAGTACTTC.

The chain has TRBV7-9 and TRBJ1-1; TRBD1 matches 8 bases. The germline V gene has CDR1 SEHNR and CDR2 FQNEAQ (reference sequence). The length of the CDR3 is 15 residues. The V gene end was trimmed by 1 base and the J gene end by 7 bases; junction bases not matched to a gene: 8. The CDR3 protein is CASSLGGTGGDEAFF. The CDR3 DNA follows: TGTGCCAGCAGCTTAGGGGGTACAGGGGGAGATGAAGCTTTCTTT.

J is TRBJ2-7 and V is TRBV7-9; the match to TRBD1 covers 9 bases. The junction had 8 bases not matched to a gene; V was cut back by 1 base and J by 7 bases. This CDR3 has 15 amino acids. Per the germline V gene, CDR1 is SEHNR and CDR2 is FQNEAQ (reference sequence). CDR3 region: CASSLGGTGTLEQYF. The CDR3 DNA reads TGTGCCAGCAGCTTAGGTGGGACAGGGACTTTGGAGCAGTACTTC.

The chain combines TRBV13 with TRBJ2-7; D possibly corresponds to TRBD2 (5 bases). The CDR3 sequence is 13 residues long. Germline CDR1 is PRHDT and CDR2 is FYEKMQ (reference sequence). Trimming shortened V by 1 base and J by 6 bases, and 10 bases separated the two germline ends. CDR3 residues: CASSLVIRGEQYF. The CDR3 DNA reads TGTGCCAGCAGCTTAGTTATTCGGGGCGAGCAGTACTTC.

The chain recombines TRBV5-1 with TRBJ2-5; the D gene is possibly TRBD2 (7 bases). The CDR3 is made up of 19 amino acids. The V gene lost 7 bases and the J gene lost 3 bases, with 31 bases spanning the gap. The germline CDR1 and CDR2 sequences are SGHRS and YFSETQ. This CDR3 reads CASRPGGGGRGWEEETQYF. The CDR3 nucleotides are TGCGCCAGCCGCCCGGGCGGGGGCGGCCGGGGGTGGGAAGAAGAGACCCAGTACTTC.

The V call is TRBV7-2, the J call TRBJ1-1, with D perhaps matching TRBD1 (6 bases). Trimming left V 10 bases short and J 0 bases short, with 12 bases between. The CDR3 loop spans 13 amino acids. Per the germline V gene, CDR1 is SGHTA and CDR2 is FQGNSA. CDR3 DNA: TGTGCCACCAAGGGGGAAATGAACACTGAAGCTTTCTTT. Translated: CATKGEMNTEAFF.

V is TRBV4-1 and J is TRBJ2-7; TRBD1 agrees at 12 bases. This CDR3 region has 19 residues. V shed 6 bases, J shed 5 bases, and the junction held 20 bases outside the gene matches. CDR1 and CDR2 (germline): MGHRA, YSYEKL. The chain's CDR3 is CASSENPSRMGQGADEQYF. CDR3 sequence (DNA): TGCGCCAGCAGTGAAAACCCTTCCAGGATGGGACAGGGGGCCGACGAGCAGTACTTC.

V and J are TRBV4-3 and TRBJ2-1; a possible D gene is TRBD2 (6 bases). CDR1 is LGHNA, CDR2 YSLEER, per germline. V was shortened by 4 bases and J by 4 bases, with 23 bases between the two germline ends. This CDR3 has 18 residues. CDR3 protein: CASSRMSRGSQLYNEQFF. The CDR3 DNA reads TGCGCCAGCAGCCGTATGAGTCGGGGGTCGCAGCTGTACAATGAGCAGTTCTTC.

Only one count was recorded for this clone. V gene TRBV6-6 combines with J gene TRBJ1-5; no clear D gene. There are 13 residues in the CDR3. V was pared by 6 bases and J by 4 bases, with 10 bases between. The germline V gene encodes CDR1 MNHNY and CDR2 SVGAGI (reference sequence). The CDR3 DNA reads TGTGCCAGCAGCGGGATCTGGAATCAGCCCCAGCATTTT. Amino acids: CASSGIWNQPQHF.

The chain carries TRBV13 and TRBJ2-2, with 11 bases lining up with TRBD1. With 5 bases clipped from V and 6 bases from J, the junction kept 8 bases outside the gene matches. The CDR3 totals 16 residues. The germline CDR1 and CDR2 sequences are PRHDT and FYEKMQ (reference sequence). CDR3 in amino acids: CASSLGQGAMAGELFF. The CDR3 DNA reads as TGTGCCAGCAGCCTCGGACAGGGGGCTATGGCCGGGGAGCTGTTTTTT.